Sequencing of this T cell receptor (beta chain) was carried out in a study of response to subunit inactivated influenza vaccine. Study-level findings and limits: Few new T cells, the authors suggested, are recruited by each seasonal influenza vaccination.

With respect to this clonotype: No antigen is known for it.

TCRdb ran MiXCR on the RT-PCR reads and lists one entry per CDR3 protein. There are about 580,000 distinct CDR3 sequences in the sample; about 15% occur only once, and around 10% lies in the top ten. The specimen was PBMCs from blood, collected about 13 days after vaccination. This receptor was taken from a man over 45 who received an inactivated influenza vaccine.

The CDR3 nucleotides are TGCGCCAGCAGCCAAGACGGGACAGGGCCCCCAGAGACCCAGTACTTC. As protein: CASSQDGTGPPETQYF. This rearrangement joins TRBV4-3 to TRBJ2-5; TRBD1 matches 9 bases. V was clipped by 0 bases and J by 4 bases; unmatched bases: 6. The CDR3 consists of 16 residues. Germline V gene lookup returns CDR1 LGHNA and CDR2 YSLEER.